These T cell receptor beta chains were read from a single sample in a study of cytomegalovirus exposure and HLA in healthy donors. Method: immunoSEQ multiplex PCR; TCRdb's copy keeps in-frame clones and lacks some. The data contain under 300,000 clones, approximately 83% of them singletons. Sequenced material: PBMCs. These receptor sequences come from a young woman in good health and CMV-seronegative. The CDR3 runs from the conserved cysteine through the conserved F or W. D genes are given only for firm matches. Clone size is given for some rows only: seen once, a few or many times, or a class if the clone is expanded.

V gene	J gene	D gene	clone size	CDR3 protein	CDR3 DNA
TRBV6-1	TRBJ2-7	.	.	CASSDRTASSYEQYF	TGTGCCAGCAGTGATAGGACAGCTAGTTCCTACGAGCAGTACTTC
TRBV18	TRBJ1-3	.	once	CASSPPGGVPGNTIYF	TGTGCCAGCTCACCGCCAGGAGGGGTCCCTGGAAACACCATATATTTT
TRBV11-2	TRBJ2-2	.	once	CASSLMTGGTGELFF	TGTGCCAGCAGCCTGATGACAGGAGGCACCGGGGAGCTGTTTTTT
TRBV2	TRBJ1-2	TRBD1	few	CASRTTRQGVSHGYTF	TGTGCCAGCAGGACTACGAGACAGGGAGTTTCGCATGGCTACACCTTC
TRBV5-1	TRBJ1-3	.	.	CASSLWGLGNTIYF	TGCGCCAGCAGCTTGTGGGGACTGGGAAACACCATATATTTT
TRBV6-1	TRBJ1-1	TRBD1	.	CASSEHPGGTEAFF	TGTGCCAGCAGTGAACACCCAGGGGGTACTGAAGCTTTCTTT
TRBV11-2	TRBJ1-2	TRBD1	.	CASSLDRNYGYTF	TGTGCCAGCAGCCTGGACAGGAACTATGGCTACACCTTC
TRBV7-9	TRBJ1-1	.	.	CASSLEDTEAFF	TGTGCCAGCAGCCTCGAGGACACTGAAGCTTTCTTT
TRBV6-5	TRBJ1-4	.	.	CASTWTATNEKLFF	TGTGCCAGCACCTGGACAGCAACTAATGAAAAACTGTTTTTT
TRBV28	TRBJ1-4	.	.	CASSLPLLNEKLFF	TGTGCCAGCAGTTTACCTCTCCTCAATGAAAAACTGTTTTTT
TRBV27	TRBJ1-5	.	once	CASSQWVKTVYSNQPQHF	TGTGCCAGCAGCCAGTGGGTGAAGACAGTTTATAGCAATCAGCCCCAGCATTTT
TRBV11-1	TRBJ2-1	TRBD1	.	CASSLGDRVYNEQFF	TGTGCCAGCAGCTTAGGGGACAGGGTTTACAATGAGCAGTTCTTC
TRBV6-5	TRBJ1-1	.	.	CASSWAGLNTEAFF	TGTGCCAGCAGTTGGGCGGGCCTGAACACTGAAGCTTTCTTT
TRBV4-3	TRBJ2-5	TRBD1	.	CASSQEPGTGLETQYF	TGCGCCAGCAGCCAAGAGCCCGGGACAGGGCTAGAGACCCAGTACTTC
TRBV14	TRBJ1-5	.	.	CASSRYAANQPQHF	TGTGCCAGCAGCCGGTACGCGGCGAATCAGCCCCAGCATTTT
TRBV5-1	TRBJ2-3	.	.	CASSFGAGRSDTQYF	TGCGCCAGCAGCTTTGGCGCAGGGAGGTCAGATACGCAGTATTTT
TRBV4-2	TRBJ2-1	TRBD2	once	CASSQGLGLADLNEQFF	TGTGCCAGCAGCCAAGGGCTCGGACTAGCGGACCTCAATGAGCAGTTCTTC
TRBV19	TRBJ2-7	.	.	CASSPGHLYEQYF	TGTGCCAGTAGTCCGGGACACCTCTACGAGCAGTACTTC
TRBV18	TRBJ2-7	TRBD2	.	CASSRTSGTSYEQYF	TGTGCCAGCTCACGGACTAGCGGGACTTCCTACGAGCAGTACTTC
TRBV4-2	TRBJ1-4	.	.	CASSQDPGGSNEKLFF	TGTGCCAGCAGCCAAGATCCGGGGGGCAGTAATGAAAAACTGTTTTTT
TRBV18	TRBJ1-5	TRBD1	.	CASSPGGQYNQPQHF	TGTGCCAGCTCACCGGGGGGACAGTACAATCAGCCCCAGCATTTT
TRBV11-2	TRBJ2-7	TRBD2	.	CASRIPGLAYEQYF	TGTGCCAGCAGGATCCCGGGACTAGCCTACGAGCAGTACTTC
TRBV6-5	TRBJ1-1	.	.	CASSYKAAEEAFF	TGTGCCAGCAGTTACAAGGCGGCAGAAGAAGCTTTCTTT
TRBV4-3	TRBJ2-7	TRBD2	.	CASSQGLAGTYEQYF	TGCGCCAGCAGCCAGGGCCTAGCGGGGACCTACGAGCAGTACTTC